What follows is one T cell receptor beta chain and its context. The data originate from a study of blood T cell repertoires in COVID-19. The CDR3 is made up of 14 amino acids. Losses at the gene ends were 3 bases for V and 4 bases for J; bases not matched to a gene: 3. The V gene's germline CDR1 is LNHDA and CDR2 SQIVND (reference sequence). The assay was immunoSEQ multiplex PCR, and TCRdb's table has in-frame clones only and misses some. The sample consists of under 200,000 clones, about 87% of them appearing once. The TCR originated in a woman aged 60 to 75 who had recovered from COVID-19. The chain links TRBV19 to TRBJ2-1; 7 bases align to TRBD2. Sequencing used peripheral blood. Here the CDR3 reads CASSMRGNYNEQFF. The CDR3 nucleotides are TGTGCCAGTAGTATGCGGGGGAATTACAATGAGCAGTTCTTC.